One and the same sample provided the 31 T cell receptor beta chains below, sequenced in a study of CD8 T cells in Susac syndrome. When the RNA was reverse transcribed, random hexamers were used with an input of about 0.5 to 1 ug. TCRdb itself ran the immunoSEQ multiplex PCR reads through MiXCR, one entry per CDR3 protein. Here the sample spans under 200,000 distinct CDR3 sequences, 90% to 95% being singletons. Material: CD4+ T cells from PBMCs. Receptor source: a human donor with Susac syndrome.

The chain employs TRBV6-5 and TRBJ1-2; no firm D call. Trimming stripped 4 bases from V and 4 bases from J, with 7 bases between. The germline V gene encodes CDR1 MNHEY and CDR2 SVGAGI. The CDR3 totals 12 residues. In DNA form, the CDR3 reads TGTGCCAGCAGTTTCGGGTCCTATGGCTACACCTTC. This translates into CASSFGSYGYTF.

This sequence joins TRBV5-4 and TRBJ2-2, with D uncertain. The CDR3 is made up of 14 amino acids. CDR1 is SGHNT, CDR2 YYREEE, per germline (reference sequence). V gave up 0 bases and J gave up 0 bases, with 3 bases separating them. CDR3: CASSLAANTGELFF. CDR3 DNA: TGTGCCAGCAGCTTGGCCGCGAACACCGGGGAGCTGTTTTTT.

CDR3 in DNA: TGTGCCAGCAGTGAATCGGGGGGGCAGGGGGCGTTTAGGGAGCAGTACTTC. As protein: CASSESGGQGAFREQYF. The rearrangement joins TRBV25-1 to TRBJ2-7, with D possibly called TRBD1 or TRBD2 (8 bases each). This CDR3 has 17 residues. From germline, CDR1 is MGHDK and CDR2 SYGVNS. The V end lost 1 base, the J end lost 7 bases, and 23 bases lay between the germline ends.

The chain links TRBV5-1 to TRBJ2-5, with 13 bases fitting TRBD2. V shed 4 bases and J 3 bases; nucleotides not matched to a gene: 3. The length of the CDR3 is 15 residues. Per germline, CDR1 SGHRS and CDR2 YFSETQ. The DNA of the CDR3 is TGCGCCAGCAGCCTTGGGACTAGCGGGGAAGAGACCCAGTACTTC. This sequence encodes CASSLGTSGEETQYF.

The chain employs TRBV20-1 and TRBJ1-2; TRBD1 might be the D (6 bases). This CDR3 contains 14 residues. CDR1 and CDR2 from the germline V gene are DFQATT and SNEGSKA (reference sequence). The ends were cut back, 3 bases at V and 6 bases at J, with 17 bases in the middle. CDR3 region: CSASNPTTGDGYTF. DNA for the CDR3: TGCAGTGCTAGCAACCCGACGACAGGCGATGGCTACACCTTC.

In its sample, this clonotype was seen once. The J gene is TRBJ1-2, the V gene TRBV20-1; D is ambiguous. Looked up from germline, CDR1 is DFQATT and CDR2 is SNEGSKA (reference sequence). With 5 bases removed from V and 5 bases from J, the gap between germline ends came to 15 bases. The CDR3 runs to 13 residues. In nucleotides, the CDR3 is TGCAGTGCTCCGCCATACGGAGCTTATGGCTACACCTTC. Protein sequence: CSAPPYGAYGYTF.

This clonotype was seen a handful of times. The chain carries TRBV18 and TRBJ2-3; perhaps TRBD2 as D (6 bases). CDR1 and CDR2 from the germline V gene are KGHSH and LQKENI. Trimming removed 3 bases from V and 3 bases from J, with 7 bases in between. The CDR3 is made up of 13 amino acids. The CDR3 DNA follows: TGTGCCAGCTCACCCCGGGGGACAGATACGCAGTATTTT. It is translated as CASSPRGTDTQYF.

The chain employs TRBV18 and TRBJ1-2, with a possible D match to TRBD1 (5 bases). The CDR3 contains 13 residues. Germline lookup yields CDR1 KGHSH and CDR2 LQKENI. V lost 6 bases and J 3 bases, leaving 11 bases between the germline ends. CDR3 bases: TGTGCCAGCTCTGGGCAGGGTCACTATGGCTACACCTTC. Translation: CASSGQGHYGYTF.

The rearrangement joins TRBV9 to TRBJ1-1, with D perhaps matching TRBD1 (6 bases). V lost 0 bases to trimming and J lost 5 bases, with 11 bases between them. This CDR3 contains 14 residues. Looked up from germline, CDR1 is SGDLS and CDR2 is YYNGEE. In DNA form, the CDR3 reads TGTGCCAGCAGCGTAGCCCCAACAGGGACTGAAGCTTTCTTT. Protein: CASSVAPTGTEAFF.

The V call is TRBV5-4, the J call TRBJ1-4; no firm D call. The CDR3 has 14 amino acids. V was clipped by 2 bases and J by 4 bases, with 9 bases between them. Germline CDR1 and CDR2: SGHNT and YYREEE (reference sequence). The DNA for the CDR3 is TGTGCCAGCAGCTTTGAACACGGTAATGAAAAACTGTTTTTT. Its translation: CASSFEHGNEKLFF. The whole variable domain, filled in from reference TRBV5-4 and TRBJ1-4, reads ETGVTQSPTHLIKTRGQQVTLRCSSQSGHNTVSWYQQALGQGPQFIFQYYREEENGRGNFPPRFSGLQFPNYSSELNVNALELDDSALYLCASSFEHGNEKLFFGSGTQLSVL.

CDR3 sequence (DNA): TGTGCCAGCAGCTTGTCTAGCGGGGCGACGAATGAGCAGTTCTTC. Translation: CASSLSSGATNEQFF. The rearrangement links TRBV7-3 to TRBJ2-1; 9 nucleotides align to TRBD2. This CDR3 is built from 15 residues. V lost 3 bases to trimming and J lost 7 bases; unmatched junction nucleotides: 7. The V gene's germline CDR1 is SGHTA and CDR2 FQGTGA.

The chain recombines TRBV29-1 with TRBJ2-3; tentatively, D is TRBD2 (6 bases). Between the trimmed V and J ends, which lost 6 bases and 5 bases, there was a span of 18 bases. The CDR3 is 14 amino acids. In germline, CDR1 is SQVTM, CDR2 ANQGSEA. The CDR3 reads CSVTSWGVLDTQYF. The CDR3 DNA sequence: TGCAGCGTAACCAGTTGGGGGGTACTAGATACGCAGTATTTT.

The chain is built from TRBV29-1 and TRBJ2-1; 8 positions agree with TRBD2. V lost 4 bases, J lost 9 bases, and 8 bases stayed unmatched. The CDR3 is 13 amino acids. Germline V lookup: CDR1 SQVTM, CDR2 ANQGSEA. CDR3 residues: CSVAGLERGEQFF. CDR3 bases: TGCAGCGTTGCGGGACTAGAGAGAGGTGAGCAGTTCTTC.

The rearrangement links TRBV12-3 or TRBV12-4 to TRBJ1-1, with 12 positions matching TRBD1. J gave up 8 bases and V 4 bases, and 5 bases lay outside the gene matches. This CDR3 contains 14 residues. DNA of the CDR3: TGTGCCAGCAGTTCGGGACAGGGGGCATCGGAAGCTTTCTTT. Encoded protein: CASSSGQGASEAFF.

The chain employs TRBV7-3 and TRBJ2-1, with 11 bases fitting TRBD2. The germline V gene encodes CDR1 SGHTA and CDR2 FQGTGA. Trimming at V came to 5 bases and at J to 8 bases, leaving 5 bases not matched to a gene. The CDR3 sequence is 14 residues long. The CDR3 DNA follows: TGTGCCAGCAGCCGTAGCGGGGGGGCGGATGAGCAGTTCTTC. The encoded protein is CASSRSGGADEQFF.

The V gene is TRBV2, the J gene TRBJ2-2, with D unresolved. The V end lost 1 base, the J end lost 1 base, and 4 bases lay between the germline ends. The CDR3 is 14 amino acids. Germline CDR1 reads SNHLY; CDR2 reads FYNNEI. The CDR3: CASSEGENTGELFF. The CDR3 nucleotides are TGTGCCAGCAGTGAAGGGGAGAACACCGGGGAGCTGTTTTTT.

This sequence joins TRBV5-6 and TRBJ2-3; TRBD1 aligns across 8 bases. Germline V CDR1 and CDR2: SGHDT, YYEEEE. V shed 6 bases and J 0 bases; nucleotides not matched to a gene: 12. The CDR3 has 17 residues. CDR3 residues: CASTALRDRHSTDTQYF. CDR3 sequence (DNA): TGTGCCAGCACCGCCCTCCGGGACAGGCATAGCACAGATACGCAGTATTTT.

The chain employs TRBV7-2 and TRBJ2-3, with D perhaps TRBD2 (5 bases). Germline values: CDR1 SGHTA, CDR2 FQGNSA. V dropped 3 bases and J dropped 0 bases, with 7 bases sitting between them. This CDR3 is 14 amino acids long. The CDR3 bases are TGTGCCAGCAGCTTTAGCGTTAGCACAGATACGCAGTATTTT. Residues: CASSFSVSTDTQYF.

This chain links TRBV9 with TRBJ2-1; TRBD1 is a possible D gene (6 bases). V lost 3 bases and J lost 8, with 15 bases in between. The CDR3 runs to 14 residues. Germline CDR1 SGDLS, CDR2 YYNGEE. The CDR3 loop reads CASSERDIWDEQFF. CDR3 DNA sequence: TGTGCCAGCAGCGAACGGGACATTTGGGATGAGCAGTTCTTC.

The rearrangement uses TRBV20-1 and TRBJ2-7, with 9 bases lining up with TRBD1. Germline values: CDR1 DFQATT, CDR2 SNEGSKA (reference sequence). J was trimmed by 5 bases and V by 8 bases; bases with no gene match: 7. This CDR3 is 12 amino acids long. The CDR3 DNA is TGCAGTTCCGGGACAGGGTTCCACGAGCAGTACTTC. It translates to CSSGTGFHEQYF.

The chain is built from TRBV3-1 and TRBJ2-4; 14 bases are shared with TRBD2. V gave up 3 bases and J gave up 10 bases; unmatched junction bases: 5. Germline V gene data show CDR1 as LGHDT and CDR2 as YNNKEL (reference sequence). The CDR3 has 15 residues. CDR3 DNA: TGTGCCAGCAGCCACTCCGGGACTAGCGGGGGTATTCAGTACTTC. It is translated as CASSHSGTSGGIQYF.

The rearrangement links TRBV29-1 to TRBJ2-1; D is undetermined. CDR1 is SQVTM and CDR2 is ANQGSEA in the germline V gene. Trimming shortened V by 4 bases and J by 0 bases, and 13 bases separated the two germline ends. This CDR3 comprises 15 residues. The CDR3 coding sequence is TGCAGCGTTGTAGGCGACTCGAGCTCCTACAATGAGCAGTTCTTC. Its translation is CSVVGDSSSYNEQFF.

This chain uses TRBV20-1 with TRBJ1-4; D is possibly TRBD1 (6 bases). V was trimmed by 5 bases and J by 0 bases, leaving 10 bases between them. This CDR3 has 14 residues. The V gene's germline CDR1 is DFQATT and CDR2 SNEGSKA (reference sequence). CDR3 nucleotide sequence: TGCAGTGCTGGGACACCCTCAACTAATGAAAAACTGTTTTTT. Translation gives CSAGTPSTNEKLFF.

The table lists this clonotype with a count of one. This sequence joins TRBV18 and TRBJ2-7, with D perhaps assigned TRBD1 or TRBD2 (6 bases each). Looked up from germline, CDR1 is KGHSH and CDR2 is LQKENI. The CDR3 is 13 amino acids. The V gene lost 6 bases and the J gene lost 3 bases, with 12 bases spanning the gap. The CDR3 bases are TGTGCCAGCTCCCCGGGGGCCCTCTACGAGCAGTACTTC. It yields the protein CASSPGALYEQYF.

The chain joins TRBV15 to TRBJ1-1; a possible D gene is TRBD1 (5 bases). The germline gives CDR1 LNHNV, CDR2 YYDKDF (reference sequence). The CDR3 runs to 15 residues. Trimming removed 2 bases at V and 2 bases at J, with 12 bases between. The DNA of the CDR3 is TGTGCCACCAGCAGACAGGGCCTAGGAAACACTGAAGCTTTCTTT. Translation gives CATSRQGLGNTEAFF.

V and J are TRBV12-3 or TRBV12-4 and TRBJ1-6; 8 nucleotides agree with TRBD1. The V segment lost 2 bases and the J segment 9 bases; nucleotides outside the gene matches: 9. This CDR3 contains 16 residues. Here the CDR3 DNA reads TGTGCCAGCAGTTTAAGGTCCCGGACAGGGATTTCACCCCTCCACTTT. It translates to CASSLRSRTGISPLHF.

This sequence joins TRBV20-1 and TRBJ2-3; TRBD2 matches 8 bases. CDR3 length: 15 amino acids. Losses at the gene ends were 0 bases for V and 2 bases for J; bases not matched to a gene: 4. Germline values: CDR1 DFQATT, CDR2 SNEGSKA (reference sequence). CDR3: CSARDEREITDTQYF. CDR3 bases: TGCAGTGCTAGAGACGAGCGGGAGATCACAGATACGCAGTATTTT.

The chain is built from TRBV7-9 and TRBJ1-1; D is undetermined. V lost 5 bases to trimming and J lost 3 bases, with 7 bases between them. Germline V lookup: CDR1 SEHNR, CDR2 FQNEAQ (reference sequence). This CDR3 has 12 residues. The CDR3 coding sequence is TGTGCCAGCAGCCAAGTGGACACTGAAGCTTTCTTT. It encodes CASSQVDTEAFF.

In DNA form, the CDR3 reads TGTGCCAGCAGCTTTTTCCTAGCGAGACAGTATTTT. Protein product: CASSFFLARQYF. The rearrangement joins TRBV7-2 to TRBJ2-3; a possible D gene is TRBD2 (6 bases). This CDR3 spans 12 amino acids. Germline CDR1 and CDR2: SGHTA and FQGNSA. Between the trimmed V and J ends, which lost 3 bases and 12 bases, there was a span of 13 bases.

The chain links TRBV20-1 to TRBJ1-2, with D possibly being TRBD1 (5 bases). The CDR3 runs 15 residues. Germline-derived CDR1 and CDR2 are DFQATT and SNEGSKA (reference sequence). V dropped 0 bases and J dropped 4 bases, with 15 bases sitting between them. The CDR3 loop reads CSARDPDRGRYGYTF. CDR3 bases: TGCAGTGCTAGAGACCCGGACCGGGGCCGCTATGGCTACACCTTC.

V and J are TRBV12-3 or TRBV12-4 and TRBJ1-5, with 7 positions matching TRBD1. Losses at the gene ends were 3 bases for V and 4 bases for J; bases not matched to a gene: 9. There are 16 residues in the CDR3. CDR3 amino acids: CASSFDRASLNQPQHF. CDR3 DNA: TGTGCCAGCAGTTTCGACAGGGCTTCATTAAATCAGCCCCAGCATTTT.